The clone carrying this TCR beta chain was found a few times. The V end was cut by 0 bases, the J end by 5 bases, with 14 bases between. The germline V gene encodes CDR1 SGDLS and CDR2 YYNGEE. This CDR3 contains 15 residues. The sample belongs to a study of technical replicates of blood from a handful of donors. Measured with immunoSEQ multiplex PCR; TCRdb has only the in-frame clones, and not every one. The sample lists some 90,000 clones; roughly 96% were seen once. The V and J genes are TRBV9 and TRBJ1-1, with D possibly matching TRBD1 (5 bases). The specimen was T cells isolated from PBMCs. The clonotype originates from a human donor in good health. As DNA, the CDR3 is TGTGCCAGCAGCGTAGGTTACACAGGTGTGACTGAAGCTTTCTTT. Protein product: CASSVGYTGVTEAFF.